These T cell receptor beta chains were read from a single sample in a study of PD-1 blockade in mismatch repair-deficient tumors. The repertoire was sequenced with immunoSEQ multiplex PCR; TCRdb's copy has only in-frame clones and lacks some. The data hold about 120,000 clones, with approximately 90% observed a single time. Source: peripheral blood, taken 44 weeks after starting pembrolizumab. These receptors came from an adult with mismatch repair-deficient cancer. The CDR3 runs from the conserved cysteine through the conserved F or W. The order of the fields is clone size, V gene, J gene, D gene, CDR3 DNA, CDR3 protein. The D gene is left open where the match is weak. Where a row states a size, it is once, few, many or the class of an expanded clone; other rows omit it.

-	TRBV7-9	TRBJ2-4	-	TGTGCTAGCAGCTTTAAAGGGGCCATTCAGTACTTC	CASSFKGAIQYF
-	TRBV27	TRBJ2-7	-	TGTGCCAGCAGTTCCGGGGGGCCCTACGAGCAGTACTTC	CASSSGGPYEQYF
-	TRBV23-1	TRBJ1-2	TRBD1	TGCGCCAGCAGTCACTGGGGACAGGAGGACTATGGCTACACCTTC	CASSHWGQEDYGYTF
-	TRBV30	TRBJ2-7	-	TGTGCCTGGAGTCGACGGGGGAGTTCTTCTATGTACTTC	CAWSRRGSSSMYF
-	TRBV6-5	TRBJ2-5	-	TGTGCCAGCCGCGGACCATGGGAGACCCAGTACTTC	CASRGPWETQYF
-	TRBV19	TRBJ2-7	TRBD2	TGTGCCAGTAGTATGGGACTAGCGGGCTACGAGCAGTACTTC	CASSMGLAGYEQYF
-	TRBV6-6	TRBJ2-7	TRBD2	TGTGCCAGCAGTTACTCGCGACTAGCGGACTACGAGCAGTACTTC	CASSYSRLADYEQYF
-	TRBV6-5	TRBJ1-2	-	TGTGCCAGCACAGGGCCCTATGGCTACACCTTC	CASTGPYGYTF
-	TRBV2	TRBJ2-1	-	TGTGCCAGCACGGGGCGATCTAGTAGGGATGAGCAGTTCTTC	CASTGRSSRDEQFF
once	TRBV9	TRBJ2-7	TRBD2	TGTGCCAGCAGCCCGACTAGCGCAGACTCCTACGAGCAGTACTTC	CASSPTSADSYEQYF
once	TRBV7-6	TRBJ2-2	-	TGTGCCAGCAGCCTGGGTGGGATCGGGGAGCTGTTTTTT	CASSLGGIGELFF
-	TRBV10-3	TRBJ1-1	-	TGTGCCATCAGTGATGGCGGTATGAACACTGAAGCTTTCTTT	CAISDGGMNTEAFF
-	TRBV9	TRBJ2-3	-	TGTGCCAGCAGCCCCGGTGGTTTAAGCACAGATACGCAGTATTTT	CASSPGGLSTDTQYF
-	TRBV11-2	TRBJ2-7	-	TGTGCCAGCAGCTTAGAGAGGGTCTACGAGCAGTACTTC	CASSLERVYEQYF
-	TRBV6-6	TRBJ2-7	-	TGTGCCAGCAGTTACGAGCGGGCTTACGAGCAGTACTTC	CASSYERAYEQYF
-	TRBV7-2	TRBJ2-1	-	TGTGCCAGCAGCTTACCCCGGAATGAGCAGTTCTTC	CASSLPRNEQFF
-	TRBV7-9	TRBJ2-1	-	TGTGCCAGCAGCTCCCGGAGGCTAGACAGTAACTCCTACAATGAGCAGTTCTTC	CASSSRRLDSNSYNEQFF
-	TRBV7-9	TRBJ2-5	TRBD2	TGTGCCAGCAGCCCCAGCGGGAGCGGAGAGACCCAGTACTTC	CASSPSGSGETQYF
-	TRBV5-4	TRBJ2-7	-	TGTGCCAGCAGTCGTGACAGGAGCTCCTACGAGCAGTACTTC	CASSRDRSSYEQYF
-	TRBV13	TRBJ2-6	TRBD2	TGTGCCAGCAGCTCGGGGGGGTCTGGGGCCAACGTCCTGACTTTC	CASSSGGSGANVLTF